Described below is a single TCR beta chain sequence and its context. The sample is drawn from a study of T-cell memory formation after mild COVID-19. MiXCR, applied by TCRdb to the 5' RACE reads, yields one record per CDR3 protein. The repertoire holds nearly 200,000 distinct CDR3 sequences, with about 17% as singletons. Germline values: CDR1 DFQATT, CDR2 SNEGSKA (reference sequence). The CDR3 is made up of 13 amino acids. The chain combines TRBV20-1 with TRBJ2-5, with D uncertain. The sequencing input was PBMCs or a T cell subset sorted from them (not recorded which). This TCR derives from an adult woman who had mild COVID-19 (a few samples of this study predate the infection). Cell type and time point are not known. CDR3 residues: CTVSDPMLETQYF. For the CDR3, the DNA is TGCACCGTGAGTGACCCAATGCTAGAGACCCAGTACTTC.